A single sample gave rise to the 6 T cell receptor beta chains below, sequenced in a study of cytomegalovirus exposure and HLA in healthy donors. Both 60 Vbeta primers and 13 Jbeta primers went into the PCR. Data came from immunoSEQ multiplex PCR; TCRdb stores just in-frame clones and leaves some out. This repertoire shows around 150,000 clones, roughly 82% found once; its top ten account for about 10%. What was sequenced was PBMCs. Receptors originate from a middle-aged man in good health and CMV-seropositive.

This clone was seen only a few times. V is TRBV7-9 and J is TRBJ2-1; the D gene is possibly TRBD2 (6 bases). The CDR3 spans 13 residues. V shed 3 bases and J shed 5 bases, with 8 bases lying between them. CDR1 and CDR2 from the germline V gene are SEHNR and FQNEAQ (reference sequence). CDR3 bases: TGTGCCAGCAGCTTTCGGGAGCACAATGAGCAGTTCTTC. Its translation is CASSFREHNEQFF.

The chain is built from TRBV5-1 and TRBJ1-1; 10 positions agree with TRBD1. Germline assignment: CDR1 SGHRS and CDR2 YFSETQ. The CDR3 totals 12 residues. V was clipped by 6 bases and J by 9 bases; unmatched bases: 5. The CDR3 region is CASIGDRGQAFF. CDR3 DNA: TGCGCCAGCATAGGGGACAGGGGACAAGCTTTCTTT.

This chain links TRBV4-3 with TRBJ2-5; 7 nucleotides line up with TRBD2. The CDR3 runs to 15 residues. J lost 3 bases, V lost 2 bases, and 6 bases had no gene match. CDR1 is LGHNA and CDR2 is YSLEER in the germline V gene. The CDR3 is CASSQRLADKETQYF. CDR3 coding DNA: TGCGCCAGCAGCCAACGGCTAGCGGACAAAGAGACCCAGTACTTC.

The genes are TRBV19 and TRBJ2-6; D uncertain. V lost 5 bases, J lost 0 bases, and 5 bases lay in between. Germline CDR1 LNHDA, CDR2 SQIVND (reference sequence). The length of the CDR3 is 14 residues. DNA for the CDR3: TGTGCCAGTAGTCTAACCTCTGGGGCCAACGTCCTGACTTTC. Protein product: CASSLTSGANVLTF. The full variable domain, completed using reference TRBV19 and TRBJ2-6, is DGGITQSPKYLFRKEGQNVTLSCEQNLNHDAMYWYRQDPGQGLRLIYYSQIVNDFQKGDIAEGYSVSREKKESFPLTVTSAQKNPTAFYLCASSLTSGANVLTFGAGSRLTVL.

This clone was observed a few times. V gene TRBV14 combines with J gene TRBJ1-4, with D tentatively TRBD1 (6 bases). This CDR3 comprises 16 residues. In germline, CDR1 is SGHDN, CDR2 FVKESK. The V end lost 0 bases, the J end lost 5 bases, and 13 bases lay between the germline ends. The CDR3 sequence is CASSQDLAGANEKLFF. The CDR3 bases are TGTGCCAGCAGCCAAGATCTTGCAGGGGCGAATGAAAAACTGTTTTTT.

The rearrangement joins TRBV11-2 to TRBJ2-1; 11 bases agree with TRBD2. CDR1 is SGHAT, CDR2 FQNNGV, per germline. There are 15 residues in the CDR3. The ends lost 1 base at V and 5 bases at J; junction bases unmatched: 1. CDR3 amino acids: CASSLVAGGHNEQFF. The DNA of the CDR3 is TGTGCCAGCAGCTTAGTAGCGGGGGGGCACAATGAGCAGTTCTTC.